The clone carrying this T cell receptor beta chain was found a few times. What it recognizes is unknown. V was pared by 4 bases and J by 2 bases, with 7 bases of the junction left unmatched. The CDR3 runs 16 residues. This entry is derived from a study of response to subunit inactivated influenza vaccine. Notes on the study in general: Each seasonal influenza vaccination, the authors suggested, recruits few new T cells.

One entry per CDR3 protein, called by TCRdb with MiXCR from the RT-PCR reads. The sample shows over 450,000 distinct CDR3 sequences, 10% to 15% of them seen only once. The V and J genes are TRBV12-3 or TRBV12-4 and TRBJ1-1; 10 bases are shared with TRBD1. The sample in question was PBMCs from blood, obtained 40 to 50 days after vaccination. This receptor was obtained from a man aged 50 to 60 who received an inactivated influenza vaccine. CDR3 amino acids: CASSSLTGGINTEAFF. The CDR3 DNA reads TGTGCCAGCAGTTCTTTGACAGGGGGCATTAACACTGAAGCTTTCTTT.